This record looks at one T cell receptor beta chain sequence and its context. In the original processing: Reference gene primer amplification in the assay estimated nucleated cell counts. Data came from immunoSEQ multiplex PCR; TCRdb stores just in-frame clones and leaves some out. That table gives V, J and clone size, and the DNA gave D and trimming. Of under 90,000 clones in the sample, 80% were seen once. The data are from a study of blood T cell repertoires in COVID-19. Study context: Donors in the United States, Italy and Spain gave samples during acute or convalescent COVID-19. In each case, the material was cDNA or gDNA derived from T cells, B-cell-depleted T cells, or PBMCs.

The CDR3 contains 17 residues. The germline V gene has CDR1 MRHNA and CDR2 SNTAGT. The V gene end was trimmed by 0 bases and the J gene end by 4 bases; junction bases not matched to a gene: 8. The sample was peripheral blood. The TCR originated in a human donor in a cohort sampled during active COVID-19. V usage is TRBV6-4 and J usage is TRBJ2-5, with TRBD1 identical over 10 bases. The CDR3, as DNA: TGTGCCAGCAGTGACTCATGGACAGGGGGTGCGGGAGAGACCCAGTACTTC. Translation: CASSDSWTGGAGETQYF.